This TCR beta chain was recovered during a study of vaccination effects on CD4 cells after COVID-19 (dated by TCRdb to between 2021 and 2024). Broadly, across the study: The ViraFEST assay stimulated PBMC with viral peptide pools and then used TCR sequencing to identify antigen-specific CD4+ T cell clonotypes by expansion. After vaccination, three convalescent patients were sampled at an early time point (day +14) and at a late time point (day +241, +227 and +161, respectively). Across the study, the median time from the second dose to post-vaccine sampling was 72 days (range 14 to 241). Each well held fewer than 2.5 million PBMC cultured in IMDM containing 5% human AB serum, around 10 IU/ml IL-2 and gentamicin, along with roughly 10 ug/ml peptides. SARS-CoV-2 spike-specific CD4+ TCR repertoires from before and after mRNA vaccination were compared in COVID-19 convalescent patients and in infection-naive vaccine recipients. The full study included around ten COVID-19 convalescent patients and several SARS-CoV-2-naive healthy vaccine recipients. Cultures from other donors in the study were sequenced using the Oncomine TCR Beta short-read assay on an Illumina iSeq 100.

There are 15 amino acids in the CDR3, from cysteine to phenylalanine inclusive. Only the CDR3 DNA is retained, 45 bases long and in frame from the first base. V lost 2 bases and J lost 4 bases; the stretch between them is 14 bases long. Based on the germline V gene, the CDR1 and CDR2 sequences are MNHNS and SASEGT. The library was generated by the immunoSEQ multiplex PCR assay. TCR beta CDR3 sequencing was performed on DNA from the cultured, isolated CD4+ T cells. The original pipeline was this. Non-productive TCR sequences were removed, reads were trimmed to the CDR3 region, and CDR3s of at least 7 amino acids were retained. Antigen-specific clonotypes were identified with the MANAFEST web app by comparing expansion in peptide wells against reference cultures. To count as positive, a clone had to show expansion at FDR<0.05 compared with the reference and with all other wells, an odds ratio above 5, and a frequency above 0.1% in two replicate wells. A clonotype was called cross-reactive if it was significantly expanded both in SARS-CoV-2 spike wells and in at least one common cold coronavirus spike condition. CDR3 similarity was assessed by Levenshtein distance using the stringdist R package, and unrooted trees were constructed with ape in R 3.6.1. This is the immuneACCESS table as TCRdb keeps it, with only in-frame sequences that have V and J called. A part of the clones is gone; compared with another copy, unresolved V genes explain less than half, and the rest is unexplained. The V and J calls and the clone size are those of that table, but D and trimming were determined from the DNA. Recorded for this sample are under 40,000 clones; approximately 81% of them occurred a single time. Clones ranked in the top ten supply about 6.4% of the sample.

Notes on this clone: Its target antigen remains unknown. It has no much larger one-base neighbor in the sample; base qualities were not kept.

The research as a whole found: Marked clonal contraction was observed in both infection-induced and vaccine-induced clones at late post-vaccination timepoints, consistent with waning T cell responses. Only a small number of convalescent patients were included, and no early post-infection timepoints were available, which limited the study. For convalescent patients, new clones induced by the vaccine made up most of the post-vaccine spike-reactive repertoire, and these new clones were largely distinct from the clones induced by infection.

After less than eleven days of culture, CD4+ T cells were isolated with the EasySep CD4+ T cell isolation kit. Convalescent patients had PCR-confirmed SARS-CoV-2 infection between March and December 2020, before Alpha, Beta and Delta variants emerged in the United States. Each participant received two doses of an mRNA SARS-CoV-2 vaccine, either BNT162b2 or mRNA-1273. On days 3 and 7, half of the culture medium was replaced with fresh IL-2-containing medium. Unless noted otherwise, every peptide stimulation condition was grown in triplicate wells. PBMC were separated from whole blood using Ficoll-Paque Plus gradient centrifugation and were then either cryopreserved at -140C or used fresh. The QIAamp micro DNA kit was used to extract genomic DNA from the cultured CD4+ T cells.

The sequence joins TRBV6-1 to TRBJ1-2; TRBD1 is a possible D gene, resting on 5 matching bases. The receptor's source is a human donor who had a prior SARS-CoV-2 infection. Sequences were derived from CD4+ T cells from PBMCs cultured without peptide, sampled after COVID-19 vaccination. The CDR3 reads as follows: CASSESRGPPYGYTF. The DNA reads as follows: TGTGCCAGCAGTGAATCTAGGGGCCCCCCCTATGGCTACACCTTC.